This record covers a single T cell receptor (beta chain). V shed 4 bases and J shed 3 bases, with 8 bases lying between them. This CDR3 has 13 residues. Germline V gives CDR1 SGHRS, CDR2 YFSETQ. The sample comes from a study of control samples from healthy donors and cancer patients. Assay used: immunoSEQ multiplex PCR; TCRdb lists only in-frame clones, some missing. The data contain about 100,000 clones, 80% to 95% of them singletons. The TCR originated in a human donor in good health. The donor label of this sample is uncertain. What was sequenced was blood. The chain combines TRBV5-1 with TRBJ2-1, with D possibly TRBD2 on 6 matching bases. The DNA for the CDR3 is TGCGCCAGCAGCGCGGGGATCTACAATGAGCAGTTCTTC. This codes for CASSAGIYNEQFF.